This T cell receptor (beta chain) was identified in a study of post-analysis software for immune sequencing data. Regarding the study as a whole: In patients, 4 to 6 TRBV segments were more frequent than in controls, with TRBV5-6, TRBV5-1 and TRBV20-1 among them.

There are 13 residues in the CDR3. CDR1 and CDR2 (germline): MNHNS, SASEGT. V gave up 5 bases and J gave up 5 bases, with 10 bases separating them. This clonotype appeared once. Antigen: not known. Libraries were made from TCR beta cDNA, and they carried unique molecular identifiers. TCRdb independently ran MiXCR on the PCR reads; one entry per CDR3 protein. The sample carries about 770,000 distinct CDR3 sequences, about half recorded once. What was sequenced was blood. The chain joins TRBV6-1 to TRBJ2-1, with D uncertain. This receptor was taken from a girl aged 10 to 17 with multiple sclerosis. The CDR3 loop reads CASSRYFNNEQFF. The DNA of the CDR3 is TGTGCCAGCAGTAGGTACTTTAACAATGAGCAGTTCTTC.